The 21 T cell receptor beta chains below come from one sample, sequenced in a study of shared clonotypes between healthy human individuals. This table comes from immunoSEQ multiplex PCR, and its TCRdb copy is limited to in-frame clones, with some not included. The sample carries roughly 760,000 clones, around 74% recorded once. Sequenced material: memory CD4+ T cells sorted from blood. Sample subset: CD45RA-negative fraction. These receptors all stem from a woman younger than 45 in good health.

This sequence joins TRBV4-2 and TRBJ2-7; 8 bases are shared with TRBD2. Trimming at V came to 2 bases and at J to 2 bases, leaving 11 bases not matched to a gene. CDR3 size: 17 residues. Germline V lookup: CDR1 LGHNA, CDR2 YNFKEQ. The CDR3 DNA follows: TGTGCCAGCAGCCAAACGCTTCCAGCGGGAGAGCCCTACGAGCAGTACTTC. Its protein product is CASSQTLPAGEPYEQYF.

The gene calls are TRBV7-6 and TRBJ1-1, with 9 bases that match TRBD1. The CDR3 loop spans 16 amino acids. V shed 5 bases, J shed 4 bases, and the junction held 11 bases outside the gene matches. Germline loops: CDR1 SGHVS, CDR2 FNYEAQ. CDR3 in DNA: TGTGCCAGCAGCCCGGGACAGGGAATAGGCAGCACTGAAGCTTTCTTT. It translates to CASSPGQGIGSTEAFF.

The V gene is TRBV19, the J gene TRBJ2-1; 10 bases are a match to TRBD2. The junction had 15 bases not matched to a gene; V was cut back by 6 bases and J by 4 bases. CDR1 and CDR2 from the germline V gene are LNHDA and SQIVND (reference sequence). This CDR3 contains 18 residues. CDR3 DNA: TGTGCCAGTAGGCTCACCCAGGGGGGACTAGCGAATTACAATGAGCAGTTCTTC. The encoded protein is CASRLTQGGLANYNEQFF.

J is TRBJ2-7 and V is TRBV25-1; D is ambiguous. The CDR3 consists of 14 residues. Looked up from germline, CDR1 is MGHDK and CDR2 is SYGVNS. The ends were cut back, 3 bases at V and 0 bases at J, with 9 bases in the middle. CDR3 protein: CASSDRLVSYEQYF. CDR3 coding DNA: TGTGCCAGCAGTGATCGTCTGGTCTCCTACGAGCAGTACTTC.

The chain links TRBV19 to TRBJ2-7; 7 bases are shared with TRBD1. Germline-derived CDR1 and CDR2 are LNHDA and SQIVND (reference sequence). The CDR3 runs to 15 residues. The junction had 5 bases not matched to a gene; V was cut back by 2 bases and J by 1 base. CDR3 protein: CASSIKGARSYEQYF. As DNA, the CDR3 is TGTGCCAGTAGTATAAAGGGGGCCAGGTCCTACGAGCAGTACTTC. Full variable domain (remainder filled in from reference TRBV19 and TRBJ2-7): DGGITQSPKYLFRKEGQNVTLSCEQNLNHDAMYWYRQDPGQGLRLIYYSQIVNDFQKGDIAEGYSVSREKKESFPLTVTSAQKNPTAFYLCASSIKGARSYEQYFGPGTRLTVT.

The chain combines TRBV11-3 with TRBJ2-1; 9 bases agree with TRBD1. J gave up 0 bases and V 5 bases, and 8 bases lay outside the gene matches. Germline V gives CDR1 SGHNT, CDR2 YENEEA. The CDR3 is 17 residues long. Here the CDR3 DNA reads TGTGCCAGCAGCCCCTTGACAGGGGGGGGCTCCTACAATGAGCAGTTCTTC. Its protein is CASSPLTGGGSYNEQFF.

The rearrangement links TRBV30 to TRBJ2-7, with D uncertain. Trimming stripped 1 base from V and 5 bases from J, with 9 bases between. The CDR3 has 12 amino acids. Per the germline V gene, CDR1 is GTSNPN and CDR2 is SVGIG (reference sequence). The CDR3 nucleotides read TGTGCCTGGAGTGGGAGTACGGACGAGCAGTACTTC. The encoded protein is CAWSGSTDEQYF.

The chain is built from TRBV28 and TRBJ2-7; D is possibly TRBD1 or TRBD2 (5 bases each). Germline loops: CDR1 MDHEN, CDR2 SYDVKM. Trimming shortened V by 5 bases and J by 6 bases, and 17 bases separated the two germline ends. This CDR3 is built from 14 residues. The CDR3: CASSLSDRKGEQYF. The CDR3 coding sequence is TGTGCCAGCAGTCTTAGCGACAGAAAGGGCGAGCAGTACTTC. The full variable domain, with the rest looked up from reference TRBV28 and TRBJ2-7, is DVKVTQSSRYLVKRTGEKVFLECVQDMDHENMFWYRQDPGLGLRLIYFSYDVKMKEKGDIPEGYSVSREKKERFSLILESASTNQTSMYLCASSLSDRKGEQYFGPGTRLTVT.

The rearrangement uses TRBV19 and TRBJ2-4; 9 positions match TRBD1. V was pared by 9 bases and J by 4 bases, with 10 bases of the junction left unmatched. The CDR3 extends over 15 amino acids. Germline V CDR1 and CDR2: LNHDA, SQIVND (reference sequence). CDR3 sequence reads: CASNYPGQGKNIQYF. The CDR3 nucleotides read TGTGCCAGCAATTATCCGGGACAGGGAAAAAACATTCAGTACTTC.

Details on this clone: A much larger clone differs by one base, so this may be a read error. The chain combines TRBV2 with TRBJ2-6, with unresolved D. The V end was cut by 5 bases, the J end by 0 bases, with 2 bases between. The CDR3 extends over 13 amino acids. CDR1 and CDR2 (germline): SNHLY, FYNNEI. The CDR3, as DNA: TGTGCCAGCAGTAACTCTGGGGCCAACGTCCTGACTTTC. It yields the protein CASSNSGANVLTF.

For this clone: A much larger clone differs from this one at a single base, so this may be a read error. Other DNA sequences in the same sample also yield this CDR3. The chain carries TRBV28 and TRBJ2-3; D gene unclear. V was shortened by 4 bases and J by 2 bases, with 1 base between the two germline ends. The CDR3 runs to 11 residues. Germline V gene sequence: CDR1 MDHEN, CDR2 SYDVKM. CDR3 amino acids: CASSSTDTQYF. The CDR3 DNA reads TGTGCCAGCAGTTCCACAGATACGCAGTATTTT.

Only a few counts were recorded for this clone. The gene calls are TRBV2 and TRBJ1-1; possibly TRBD1 for D (6 bases). CDR3 length: 14 residues. Per germline, CDR1 SNHLY and CDR2 FYNNEI. The germline V and J ends were trimmed by 7 bases and 4 bases, with 16 bases remaining between them. CDR3 region: CASTKGETPTEAFF. DNA of the CDR3: TGTGCCAGCACTAAGGGGGAGACTCCCACTGAAGCTTTCTTT.

In the case of this clone: Other DNA sequences from this sample encode an identical CDR3 as well. The J gene is TRBJ2-3, the V gene TRBV18; unclear D gene. Germline values: CDR1 KGHSH, CDR2 LQKENI. The CDR3 loop spans 11 amino acids. The germline V and J ends were trimmed by 3 bases and 6 bases, with 4 bases remaining between them. As DNA, the CDR3 is TGTGCCAGCTCACCCGATGATACGCAGTATTTT. It is translated as CASSPDDTQYF.

This sequence joins TRBV7-9 and TRBJ2-3, with unresolved D. Trimming removed 5 bases from V and 1 base from J, with 16 bases in between. The CDR3 totals 16 residues. The germline V gene encodes CDR1 SEHNR and CDR2 FQNEAQ (reference sequence). CDR3 in amino acids: CASSPSDPMRTDTQYF. The CDR3 DNA sequence: TGTGCCAGCAGCCCCTCCGACCCTATGCGCACAGATACGCAGTATTTT.

CDR3 amino acids: CAGKGSSGTDTQYF. The CDR3 nucleotides read TGTGCCGGAAAAGGAAGTTCAGGCACAGATACGCAGTATTTT. The chain has TRBV5-4 and TRBJ2-3, with D unclear. V gave up 10 bases and J gave up 1 base, with 16 bases separating them. Germline lookup yields CDR1 SGHNT and CDR2 YYREEE (reference sequence). This CDR3 is 14 amino acids long.

This clone was seen a single time. V gene TRBV28 combines with J gene TRBJ2-1; 14 bases align to TRBD2. The V gene's germline CDR1 is MDHEN and CDR2 SYDVKM. This CDR3 is built from 16 residues. V shed 7 bases, J shed 9 bases, and the junction held 11 bases outside the gene matches. The CDR3 DNA reads TGTGCCAGCATTAAAGCCGGGACTAGCGGGAGACGTGAGCAGTTCTTC. Its protein is CASIKAGTSGRREQFF.

This clone has a handful of counts. This chain uses TRBV19 with TRBJ1-5, with TRBD1 matching 11 bases. V lost 10 bases, J lost 7 bases, and 21 bases stayed unmatched. The germline V gene has CDR1 LNHDA and CDR2 SQIVND (reference sequence). CDR3 length equals 18 residues. The CDR3 coding sequence is TGTGCCACCACCCGGAACGGAGGACAGGGGGCGCCGGGACAGCCCCAGCATTTT. Translated, it gives CATTRNGGQGAPGQPQHF.

This chain uses TRBV14 with TRBJ1-2; D not certain. V was clipped by 0 bases and J by 4 bases, with 6 bases between them. This CDR3 is 13 amino acids long. CDR1 and CDR2 (germline): SGHDN, FVKESK. The CDR3 DNA reads TGTGCCAGCAGCCAAGATCTCGGCTATGGCTACACCTTC. Translated, it gives CASSQDLGYGYTF.

This clone was seen only once. The chain combines TRBV2 with TRBJ2-6; 7 bases are a match to TRBD1. V lost 5 bases to trimming and J lost 2 bases; unmatched junction nucleotides: 12. This CDR3 spans 18 amino acids. Looked up from germline, CDR1 is SNHLY and CDR2 is FYNNEI. CDR3 nucleotide sequence: TGTGCCAGCAGTCGTGAGACAGGGCATCTGACTGGGGCCAACGTCCTGACTTTC. Translation gives CASSRETGHLTGANVLTF.

The chain combines TRBV28 with TRBJ1-5; D perhaps matches TRBD1 (6 bases). The CDR3 consists of 15 residues. V was clipped by 5 bases and J by 11 bases, with 22 bases between them. Germline values: CDR1 MDHEN, CDR2 SYDVKM. The CDR3 DNA is TGTGCCAGCAGTGCCCGACAGGACCAAGGGGGGGCCCAGCATTTT. It specifies CASSARQDQGGAQHF.

V usage is TRBV19 and J usage is TRBJ1-5; tentative D call: TRBD1 (5 bases). Germline lookup yields CDR1 LNHDA and CDR2 SQIVND (reference sequence). The CDR3 length is 16 residues. V was clipped by 6 bases and J by 1 base, with 16 bases between them. The CDR3 protein is CASSMGQGLSNQPQHF. In nucleotides, the CDR3 is TGTGCCAGTAGCATGGGTCAGGGACTCAGCAATCAGCCCCAGCATTTT.